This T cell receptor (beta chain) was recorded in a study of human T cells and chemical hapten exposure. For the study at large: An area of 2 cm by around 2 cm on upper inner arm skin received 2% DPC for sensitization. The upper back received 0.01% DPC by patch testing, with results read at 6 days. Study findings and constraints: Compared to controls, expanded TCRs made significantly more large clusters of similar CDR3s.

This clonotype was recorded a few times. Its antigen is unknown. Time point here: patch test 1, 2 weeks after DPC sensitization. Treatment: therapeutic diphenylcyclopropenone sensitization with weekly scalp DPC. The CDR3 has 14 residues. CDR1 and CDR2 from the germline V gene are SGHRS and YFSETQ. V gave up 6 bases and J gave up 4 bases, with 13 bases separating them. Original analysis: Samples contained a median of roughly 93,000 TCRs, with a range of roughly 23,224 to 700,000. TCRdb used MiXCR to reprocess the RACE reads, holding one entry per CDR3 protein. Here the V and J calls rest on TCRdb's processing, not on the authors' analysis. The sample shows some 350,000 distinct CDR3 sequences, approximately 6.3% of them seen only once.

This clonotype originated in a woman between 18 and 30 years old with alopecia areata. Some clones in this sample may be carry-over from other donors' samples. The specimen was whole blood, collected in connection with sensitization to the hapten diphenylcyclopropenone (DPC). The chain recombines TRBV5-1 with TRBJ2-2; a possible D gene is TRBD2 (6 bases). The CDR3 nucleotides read TGCGCCAGCAAGGCTAGCGTAAGCACCGGGGAGCTGTTTTTT. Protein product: CASKASVSTGELFF.